Shown below are 16 T cell receptor beta chains from a single sample sequenced in a study of cytomegalovirus exposure and HLA in healthy donors. The PCR used 60 Vbeta and 13 Jbeta primers. Data came from immunoSEQ multiplex PCR; TCRdb stores just in-frame clones and leaves some out. The sample holds 150,000 or so clones. The sample was PBMCs. The origin of the receptors is a woman aged 18-35 years in good health and CMV-seronegative.

Written as DNA, the CDR3 is TGTGCCAGCAGTCCTGACCTAGCGGGAGGGCCGGATGAGCAGTTCTTC. Translating it yields CASSPDLAGGPDEQFF. V usage is TRBV27 and J usage is TRBJ2-1; 12 bases are shared with TRBD2. V was pared by 5 bases and J by 8 bases, with 10 bases of the junction left unmatched. CDR3 length: 16 amino acids. Germline V gene lookup returns CDR1 MNHEY and CDR2 SMNVEV (reference sequence).

This chain joins TRBV18 and TRBJ2-4, with D perhaps matching TRBD1 (6 bases). CDR3 length equals 15 residues. Germline values: CDR1 KGHSH, CDR2 LQKENI. Trimming took off 3 bases at V and 1 base at J, with 10 bases between the two ends. CDR3: CASSPPGVAKNIQYF. The CDR3 coding sequence is TGTGCCAGCTCACCCCCAGGGGTGGCCAAAAACATTCAGTACTTC.

V gene TRBV6-5 combines with J gene TRBJ1-1; TRBD1 agrees at 7 bases. V trimming: 9 bases; J trimming: 4 bases; junction bases outside the gene matches: 8. CDR1 is MNHEY and CDR2 is SVGAGI in the germline V gene. The CDR3 runs to 13 residues. CDR3 coding DNA: TGTGCCAGTATAATACGGGACAGCACTGAAGCTTTCTTT. Protein: CASIIRDSTEAFF.

This sequence joins TRBV4-2 and TRBJ2-3; weak D call: TRBD1 (6 bases). The length of the CDR3 is 16 residues. The germline V gene encodes CDR1 LGHNA and CDR2 YNFKEQ. The ends were cut back, 2 bases at V and 2 bases at J, with 14 bases in the middle. The CDR3 DNA reads as TGTGCCAGCAGCCAACAGTTCAGGACAGACACAGATACGCAGTATTTT. This codes for CASSQQFRTDTDTQYF.

The J gene is TRBJ2-5, the V gene TRBV5-6, with no clear D. The CDR3 has 13 amino acids. Trimming cost V 4 bases and J 1 base, with 8 bases left between them. Per germline, CDR1 SGHDT and CDR2 YYEEEE. Here the CDR3 DNA reads TGTGCCAGCAGCCTCCTCCGCCAAGAGACCCAGTACTTC. This encodes CASSLLRQETQYF.

The chain has TRBV10-2 and TRBJ1-1; D perhaps matches TRBD1 (5 bases). Trimming stripped 6 bases from V and 0 bases from J, with 23 bases between. Germline V gene data show CDR1 as WSHSY and CDR2 as SAAADI. The length of the CDR3 is 18 residues. The CDR3 DNA sequence: TGCGCCAGCAGCAAAGAACCCAGCCCCGGGGGAATGAACACTGAAGCTTTCTTT. Protein product: CASSKEPSPGGMNTEAFF.

The chain couples TRBV7-3 to TRBJ2-1, with TRBD2 matching 11 bases. In germline, CDR1 is SGHTA, CDR2 FQGTGA. J lost 6 bases, V lost 5 bases, and 3 bases had no gene match. This CDR3 is 14 amino acids long. Here the CDR3 reads CASSMGLAANEQFF. The CDR3 coding sequence is TGTGCCAGCAGCATGGGACTAGCGGCCAATGAGCAGTTCTTC.

V usage is TRBV30 and J usage is TRBJ2-3, with D perhaps TRBD1 (6 bases). Deletions cut 0 bases from V and 6 bases from J, with 16 bases between. Germline CDR1 reads GTSNPN; CDR2 reads SVGIG (reference sequence). There are 15 residues in the CDR3. The CDR3 bases are TGTGCCTGGAGTGTCAAGGACAGTCTTTGGGATACGCAGTATTTT. It encodes CAWSVKDSLWDTQYF.

V usage is TRBV5-1 and J usage is TRBJ2-7, with D possibly TRBD1 on 6 matching bases. CDR1 and CDR2 from the germline V gene are SGHRS and YFSETQ. This CDR3 has 16 amino acids. Trimming pared 0 bases from V and 3 bases from J, leaving 16 bases between. The DNA of the CDR3 is TGCGCCAGCAGCTTGGCTCAGACAGGTGATGACTACGAGCAGTACTTC. The encoded protein is CASSLAQTGDDYEQYF. Variable domain in full (rest from reference TRBV5-1 and TRBJ2-7): KAGVTQTPRYLIKTRGQQVTLSCSPISGHRSVSWYQQTPGQGLQFLFEYFSETQRNKGNFPGRFSGRQFSNSRSEMNVSTLELGDSALYLCASSLAQTGDDYEQYFGPGTRLTVT.

The DNA of the CDR3 is TGTGCCAGCAGCCAAGTTAGGGGATGGGTAAACACCATATATTTT. It yields the protein CASSQVRGWVNTIYF. The chain is built from TRBV4-2 and TRBJ1-3; a weak D match, TRBD1 (5 bases). V was cut by 1 base and J by 6 bases, with 13 bases left in between. CDR3 length: 15 amino acids. CDR1 and CDR2 (germline): LGHNA, YNFKEQ.

The rearrangement joins TRBV5-4 to TRBJ2-7, with 10 bases identical to TRBD2. V lost 4 bases and J lost 4; bases outside the gene matches: 14. CDR1 SGHNT and CDR2 YYREEE come from the germline V gene (reference sequence). This CDR3 comprises 17 residues. CDR3 nucleotides: TGTGCCAGCAGCCGGATGATTCTAGGACTAGCGGAATACGAGCAGTACGTC. This translates into CASSRMILGLAEYEQYV.

CDR3 loop: CASSLVADSYGYTF. CDR3 DNA sequence: TGTGCCAGCAGCTTAGTCGCAGACAGTTATGGCTACACCTTC. The V gene is TRBV7-9, the J gene TRBJ1-2, with D maybe TRBD1 (5 bases). The V end was cut by 1 base, the J end by 5 bases, with 11 bases between. Looked up from germline, CDR1 is SEHNR and CDR2 is FQNEAQ (reference sequence). The CDR3 totals 14 residues.

The chain carries TRBV4-2 and TRBJ2-7, with 8 bases identical to TRBD2. The germline gives CDR1 LGHNA, CDR2 YNFKEQ. Losses at the gene ends were 3 bases for V and 3 bases for J; bases not matched to a gene: 7. This CDR3 spans 15 amino acids. The chain's CDR3 is CASSHRLAPFYEQYV. Written as DNA, the CDR3 is TGTGCCAGCAGCCACCGACTAGCGCCTTTCTACGAGCAGTACGTC.

The chain combines TRBV14 with TRBJ1-2; D is unclear. This CDR3 has 16 residues. The V end was cut by 1 base, the J end by 3 bases, with 15 bases between. Germline V lookup: CDR1 SGHDN, CDR2 FVKESK. CDR3 in DNA: TGTGCCAGCAGCCAAGTTTCTTCGGGTTTTGACTATGGCTACACCTTC. Protein product: CASSQVSSGFDYGYTF.

The J gene is TRBJ2-5, the V gene TRBV7-2; the match to TRBD2 covers 8 bases. The CDR3 is 18 residues long. Germline V gene lookup returns CDR1 SGHTA and CDR2 FQGNSA. J lost 5 bases, V lost 4 bases, and 18 bases had no gene match. CDR3 sequence reads: CASSSTPFGRGVWETQYF. Written as DNA, the CDR3 is TGTGCCAGCAGCTCGACCCCCTTCGGGAGGGGGGTGTGGGAGACCCAGTACTTC.

The chain recombines TRBV7-9 with TRBJ1-5; no clear D gene. The CDR3 runs 13 residues. V was pared by 1 base and J by 6 bases, with 7 bases between. CDR1 SEHNR and CDR2 FQNEAQ come from the germline V gene (reference sequence). This CDR3 is CASSLVGSQPQHF. The CDR3, as DNA: TGTGCCAGCAGCTTAGTCGGTAGTCAGCCCCAGCATTTT.